This paragraph covers one TCR beta chain sequence. Its specificity is not known. This clone may be a read error of a much larger clone one base away. The sample is drawn from a study of molecular identifiers for immune sequencing clone quantification. Points from the study as a whole: Spiked Jurkat TCR RNA equal to one cell could reportedly be picked out among 850,000 to 1,000,000 naive cells.

Germline V lookup: CDR1 PRHDT, CDR2 FYEKMQ (reference sequence). This CDR3 is built from 13 residues. TCRdb reprocessed the PCR reads with MiXCR, giving one entry per CDR3 protein. The sample consists of around 470,000 distinct CDR3 sequences, around 21% of them appearing once. Sequences were obtained from naive CD8+ T cells from blood, with Jurkat cell RNA spiked in. This sample's subset: FACS-sorted CD8+CD4-CCR7+CD45RA+ naive T cells. This receptor was identified in a human donor in good health. Some libraries in this study had Jurkat cell RNA spiked in. The V gene is TRBV13, the J gene TRBJ2-2; no clear D gene. The chain's CDR3 is CANSFNPTGELFF. The DNA of the CDR3 is TGTGCCAACAGCTTTAATCCGACCGGGGAGCTGTTTTTT.